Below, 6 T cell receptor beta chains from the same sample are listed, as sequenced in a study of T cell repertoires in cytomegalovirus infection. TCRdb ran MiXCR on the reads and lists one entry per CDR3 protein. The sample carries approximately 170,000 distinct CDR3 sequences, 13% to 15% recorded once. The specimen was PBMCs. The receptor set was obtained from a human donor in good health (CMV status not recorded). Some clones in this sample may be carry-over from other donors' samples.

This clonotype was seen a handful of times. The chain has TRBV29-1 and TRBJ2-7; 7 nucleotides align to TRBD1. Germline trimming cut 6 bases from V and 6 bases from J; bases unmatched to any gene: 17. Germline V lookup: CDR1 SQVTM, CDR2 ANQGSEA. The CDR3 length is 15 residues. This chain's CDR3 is CSVGGQTTLIGEQYF. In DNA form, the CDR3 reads TGCAGCGTAGGGGGACAGACGACTCTCATCGGCGAGCAGTACTTC.

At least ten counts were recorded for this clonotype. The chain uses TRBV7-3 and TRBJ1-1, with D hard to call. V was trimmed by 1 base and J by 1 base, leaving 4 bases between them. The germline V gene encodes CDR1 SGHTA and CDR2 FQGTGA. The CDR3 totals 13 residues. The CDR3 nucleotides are TGTGCCAGCAGCTTAAGGGCGAACACTGAAGCTTTCTTT. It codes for CASSLRANTEAFF. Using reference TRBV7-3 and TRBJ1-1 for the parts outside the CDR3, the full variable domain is GAGVSQTPSNKVTEKGKYVELRCDPISGHTALYWYRQSLGQGPEFLIYFQGTGAADDSGLPNDRFFAVRPEGSVSTLKIQRTERGDSAVYLCASSLRANTEAFFGQGTRLTVV.

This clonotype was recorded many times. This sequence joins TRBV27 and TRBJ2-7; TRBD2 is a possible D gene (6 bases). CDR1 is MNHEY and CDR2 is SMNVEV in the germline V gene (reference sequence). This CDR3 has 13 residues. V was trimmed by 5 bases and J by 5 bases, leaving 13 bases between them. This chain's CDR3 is CASSPRRGDEQYF. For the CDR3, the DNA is TGTGCCAGCAGTCCCCGGCGGGGCGACGAGCAGTACTTC.

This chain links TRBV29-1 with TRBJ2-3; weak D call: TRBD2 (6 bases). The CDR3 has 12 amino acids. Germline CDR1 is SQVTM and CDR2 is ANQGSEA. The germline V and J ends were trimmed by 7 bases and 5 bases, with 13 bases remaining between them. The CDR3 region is CSARRGGDTQYF. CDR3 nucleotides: TGCAGCGCCCGGAGGGGAGGAGATACGCAGTATTTT.

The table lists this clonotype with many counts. This CDR3 reads CASSPRTEGYTF. The CDR3 coding sequence is TGTGCCAGCAGCCCCCGGACAGAAGGCTACACCTTC. The chain couples TRBV7-2 to TRBJ1-2; TRBD1 is a possible D gene (6 bases). V lost 5 bases and J 8 bases, leaving 12 bases between the germline ends. The CDR3 runs 12 residues. Germline-derived CDR1 and CDR2 are SGHTA and FQGNSA. The entire variable domain, with the rest obtained from reference TRBV7-2 and TRBJ1-2, is as follows: GAGVSQSPSNKVTEKGKDVELRCDPISGHTALYWYRQSLGQGLEFLIYFQGNSAPDKSGLPSDRFSAERTGGSVSTLTIQRTQQEDSAVYLCASSPRTEGYTFGSGTRLTVV.

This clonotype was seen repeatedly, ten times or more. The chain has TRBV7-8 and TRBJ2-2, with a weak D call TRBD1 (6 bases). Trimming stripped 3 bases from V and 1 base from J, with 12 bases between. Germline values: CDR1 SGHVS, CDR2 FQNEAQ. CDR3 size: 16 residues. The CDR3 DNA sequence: TGTGCCAGCAGCTTTTTCACAGGGATGAACACCGGGGAGCTGTTTTTT. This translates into CASSFFTGMNTGELFF. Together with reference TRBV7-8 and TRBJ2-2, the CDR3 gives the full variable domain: GAGVSQSPRYKVAKRGQDVALRCDPISGHVSLFWYQQALGQGPEFLTYFQNEAQLDKSGLPSDRFFAERPEGSVSTLKIQRTQQEDSAVYLCASSFFTGMNTGELFFGEGSRLTVL.